A selection of T cell receptor beta chains follows, all from one sample in a study of blood T cell repertoires in COVID-19. The table came from immunoSEQ multiplex PCR; TCRdb's copy has only in-frame clones and leaves some out. This sample has roughly 150,000 clones; around 74% occur once, and the top ten carry around 2.7%. Material: peripheral blood. The source is a man in his 70s with acute or convalescent COVID-19. CDR3s include the opening cysteine and the closing phenylalanine or tryptophan.

CDR3 length: 15
V gene: TRBV6-5
J gene: TRBJ2-6
CDR3 protein: CASSTTGVGANVLTF

CDR3 length: 12
V gene: TRBV2
J gene: TRBJ1-1
CDR3 protein: CASRRTQVGAFF

CDR3 length: 14
V gene: TRBV2
J gene: TRBJ1-3
CDR3 protein: CASSPGLHQNTIYF

CDR3 length: 14
V gene: TRBV24-1
J gene: TRBJ2-7
CDR3 protein: CATSVTGRPYEQYF

CDR3 length: 14
V gene: TRBV6-6
J gene: TRBJ2-7
CDR3 protein: CASTLGGATYEQYF

CDR3 length: 15
V gene: TRBV5-1
J gene: TRBJ1-2
CDR3 protein: CASSHPGTGHGGYTF

CDR3 length: 14
V gene: TRBV6-2/TRBV6-3
J gene: TRBJ2-3
CDR3 protein: CASSYGGATDTQYF

CDR3 length: 15
V gene: TRBV7-9
J gene: TRBJ2-5
CDR3 protein: CASSWGQGREETQYF

CDR3 length: 16
V gene: TRBV2
J gene: TRBJ1-5
CDR3 protein: CASSKDGQISNQPQHF

CDR3 length: 12
V gene: TRBV29-1
J gene: TRBJ1-6
CDR3 protein: CSVGESARPLHF

CDR3 length: 17
V gene: TRBV7-9
J gene: TRBJ1-1
CDR3 protein: CASSPLTGTGTYTEAFF

CDR3 length: 13
V gene: TRBV5-1
J gene: TRBJ2-5
CDR3 protein: CASTTGVPETQYF

CDR3 length: 15
V gene: TRBV5-4
J gene: TRBJ2-5
CDR3 protein: CASSLGTSGDYAQYF

CDR3 length: 13
V gene: TRBV14
J gene: TRBJ1-1
CDR3 protein: CASSQELYTEAFF

CDR3 length: 15
V gene: TRBV5-1
J gene: TRBJ1-6
CDR3 protein: CASSIGAGTNSPLHF

CDR3 length: 15
V gene: TRBV2
J gene: TRBJ1-4
CDR3 protein: CASSPNPSPNEKLFF

CDR3 length: 17
V gene: TRBV11-2
J gene: TRBJ2-3
CDR3 protein: CASSFPGLAEPTDTQYF

CDR3 length: 14
V gene: TRBV5-6
J gene: TRBJ1-2
CDR3 protein: CASSRDDSNYGYTF

CDR3 length: 14
V gene: TRBV2
J gene: TRBJ1-5
CDR3 protein: CASSEDRGNQPQHF

CDR3 length: 15
V gene: TRBV2
J gene: TRBJ1-3
CDR3 protein: CASSDQGPSGNTIYF

CDR3 length: 16
V gene: TRBV11-2
J gene: TRBJ2-3
CDR3 protein: CASSLEAAGNTDTQYF

CDR3 length: 14
V gene: TRBV24-1
J gene: TRBJ2-3
CDR3 protein: CATSDPGGTDTQYF

CDR3 length: 13
V gene: TRBV11-2
J gene: TRBJ2-3
CDR3 protein: CASSLVGVDTQYF

CDR3 length: 15
V gene: TRBV4-2
J gene: TRBJ2-7
CDR3 protein: CASSQGSGLAREQYF

CDR3 length: 13
V gene: TRBV30
J gene: TRBJ1-1
CDR3 protein: CAWTDRINTEAFF

CDR3 length: 12
V gene: TRBV6-5
J gene: TRBJ2-7
CDR3 protein: CASRGQNYEQYF

CDR3 length: 12
V gene: TRBV10-2
J gene: TRBJ1-5
CDR3 protein: CASSDLRGQLHF

CDR3 length: 14
V gene: TRBV6-2/TRBV6-3
J gene: TRBJ2-1
CDR3 protein: CASSDKGEYNEQFF

CDR3 length: 15
V gene: TRBV21-1
J gene: TRBJ1-2
CDR3 protein: CASSRGQGKSYGYTF

CDR3 length: 14
V gene: TRBV5-1
J gene: TRBJ1-2
CDR3 protein: CASSPGTANYGYTF

CDR3 length: 14
V gene: TRBV6-5
J gene: TRBJ1-1
CDR3 protein: CASRAQGARTEAFF

CDR3 length: 15
V gene: TRBV29-1
J gene: TRBJ2-2
CDR3 protein: CSVAPTVGGTGELFF

CDR3 length: 19
V gene: TRBV21-1
J gene: TRBJ2-1
CDR3 protein: CASSKAGGEDWRSYNEQFF

CDR3 length: 13
V gene: TRBV7-2
J gene: TRBJ1-4
CDR3 protein: CASSSTGKEKLFF

CDR3 length: 17
V gene: TRBV5-6
J gene: TRBJ2-1
CDR3 protein: CASSSTSRRLSYNEQFF

CDR3 length: 15
V gene: TRBV9
J gene: TRBJ1-2
CDR3 protein: CASSEGQGALYGYTF

CDR3 length: 14
V gene: TRBV25-1
J gene: TRBJ1-5
CDR3 protein: CASSPTGSNQPQHF

CDR3 length: 15
V gene: TRBV1
J gene: TRBJ2-5
CDR3 protein: CTSSPRTEEQETQYF

CDR3 length: 15
V gene: TRBV4-1
J gene: TRBJ2-1
CDR3 protein: CASSLQTVSYNEQFF

CDR3 length: 13
V gene: TRBV12-3/TRBV12-4
J gene: TRBJ1-1
CDR3 protein: CASKIGENTEAFF